Below, one TCR beta chain is given with its context. Its antigen is not known. The sample comes from a study of blood T cells in healthy people across ages. Using a J-beta primer mix together with a sample-barcoded 5' primer, a second PCR was run for roughly 6 to 12 cycles. Each single sample gave us at least 2.5 million CDR3-containing paired-end reads. TCRdb reanalysed the 5' RACE reads using MiXCR and keeps one entry per CDR3 protein. The sample holds 1,800,000 or so distinct CDR3 sequences, 39% seen once. Study conclusions and caveats: A strong correlation was found between TCR beta diversity and the percentage of naive T cells. Donor CMV status was unknown, possibly confounding expanded clonotype changes.

Approximately 10 milliliters was the volume of peripheral blood drawn from each donor. The V and J ends lost 0 bases and 3 bases respectively, with 15 bases between them. CDR3 size: 16 residues. The germline V gene encodes CDR1 MNHEY and CDR2 SVGAGI. Sequenced material: blood. The rearrangement joins TRBV6-5 to TRBJ2-7; tentatively, D is TRBD2 (5 bases). The sequence was collected from a human donor in good health. In DNA, the CDR3 is TGTGCCAGCAGTTACTCGAAGTTTAGCGCCAACTACGAGCAGTACTTC. Protein: CASSYSKFSANYEQYF.